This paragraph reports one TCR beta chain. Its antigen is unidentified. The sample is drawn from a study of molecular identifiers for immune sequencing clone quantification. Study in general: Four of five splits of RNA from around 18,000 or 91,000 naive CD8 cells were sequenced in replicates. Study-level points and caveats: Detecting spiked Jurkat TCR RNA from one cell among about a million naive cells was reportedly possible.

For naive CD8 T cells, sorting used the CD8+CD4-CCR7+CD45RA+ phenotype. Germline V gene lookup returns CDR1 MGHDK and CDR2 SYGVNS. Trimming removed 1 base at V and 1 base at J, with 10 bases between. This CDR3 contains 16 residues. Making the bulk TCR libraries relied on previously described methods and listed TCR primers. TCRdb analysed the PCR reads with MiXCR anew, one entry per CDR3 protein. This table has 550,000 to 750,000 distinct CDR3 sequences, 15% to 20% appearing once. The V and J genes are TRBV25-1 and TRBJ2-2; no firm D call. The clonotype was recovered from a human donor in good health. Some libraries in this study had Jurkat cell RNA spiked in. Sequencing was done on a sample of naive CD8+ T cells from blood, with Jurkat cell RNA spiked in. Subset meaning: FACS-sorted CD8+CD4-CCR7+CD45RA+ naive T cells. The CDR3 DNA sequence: TGTGCCAGCAGTGAATTCACGGGTATGAACACCGGGGAGCTGTTTTTT. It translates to CASSEFTGMNTGELFF.